Described below is a single TCR beta chain sequence and its context. Each CDR3 protein gets one entry after TCRdb re-called the 5' RACE reads with MiXCR. The sample lists hundreds of thousands of distinct CDR3 sequences; roughly 9.8% were seen once. The donor group consisted entirely of healthy Caucasians. This record belongs to a study of identical twins. V lost 5 bases, J lost 6 bases, and 17 bases lay in between. In germline, CDR1 is SGHVS, CDR2 FQNEAQ. The CDR3 spans 14 residues. These data were also reused for a study on yellow fever vaccine responses in identical twins.

Sequenced material: CD8+ T cells sorted from blood. The chain uses TRBV7-8 and TRBJ2-7; D might be TRBD1 (5 bases). The source is a woman aged 18-35 years in good health. CDR3 amino acids: CASSTIEWTSEQYF. The CDR3 coding sequence is TGTGCCAGCAGCACCATCGAATGGACATCCGAGCAGTACTTC.